This T cell receptor (beta chain) was sequenced for a study of cytomegalovirus exposure and HLA in healthy donors. Clones were read by immunoSEQ multiplex PCR, and TCRdb kept only the in-frame ones, dropping some. The table includes about 160,000 clones, around nine tenths detected once. The V and J ends lost 2 bases and 10 bases, in that order; junction bases with no gene match: 1. The CDR3 extends over 12 amino acids. CDR1 LNHDA and CDR2 SQIVND come from the germline V gene (reference sequence). The sample comprised PBMCs. The clonotype was recovered from a woman between 18 and 29 years old in good health and CMV-seropositive. The chain combines TRBV19 with TRBJ1-1; 10 bases are shared with TRBD1. The CDR3 spells CASSIWDRGAFF. In DNA, the CDR3 is TGTGCCAGTAGTATATGGGACAGGGGAGCTTTCTTT. Filled out from reference TRBV19 and TRBJ1-1, the complete variable domain reads DGGITQSPKYLFRKEGQNVTLSCEQNLNHDAMYWYRQDPGQGLRLIYYSQIVNDFQKGDIAEGYSVSREKKESFPLTVTSAQKNPTAFYLCASSIWDRGAFFGQGTRLTVV.